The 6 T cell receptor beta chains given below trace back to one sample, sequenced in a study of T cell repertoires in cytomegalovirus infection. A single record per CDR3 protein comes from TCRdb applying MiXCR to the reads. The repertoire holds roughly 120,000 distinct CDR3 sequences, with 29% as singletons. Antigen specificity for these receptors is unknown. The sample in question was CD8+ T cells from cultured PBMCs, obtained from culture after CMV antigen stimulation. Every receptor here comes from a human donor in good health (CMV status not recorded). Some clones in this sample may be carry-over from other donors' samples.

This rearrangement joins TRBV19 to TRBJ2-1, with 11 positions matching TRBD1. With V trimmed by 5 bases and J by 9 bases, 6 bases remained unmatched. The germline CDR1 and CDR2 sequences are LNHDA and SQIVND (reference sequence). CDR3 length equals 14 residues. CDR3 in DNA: TGTGCCAGTAGTTGGGACAGGGGGATTGGTGAGCAGTTCTTC. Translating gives CASSWDRGIGEQFF.

The CDR3 coding sequence is TGTGCCAGCAGTCCGACACAGGGAGGGGTGAACACTGAAGCTTTCTTT. Translation gives CASSPTQGGVNTEAFF. This chain connects TRBV6-6 to TRBJ1-1; the D gene is possibly TRBD1 (6 bases). CDR1 and CDR2 from the germline V gene are MNHNY and SVGAGI (reference sequence). Trimming took 5 bases from V and 0 from J, leaving 16 bases between them. CDR3 length equals 16 residues.

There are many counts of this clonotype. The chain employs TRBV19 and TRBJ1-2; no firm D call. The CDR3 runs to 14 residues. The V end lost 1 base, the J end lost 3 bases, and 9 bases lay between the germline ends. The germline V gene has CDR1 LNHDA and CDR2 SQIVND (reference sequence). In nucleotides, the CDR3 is TGTGCCAGTAGTATAGGTGACGGACACTATGGCTACACCTTC. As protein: CASSIGDGHYGYTF.

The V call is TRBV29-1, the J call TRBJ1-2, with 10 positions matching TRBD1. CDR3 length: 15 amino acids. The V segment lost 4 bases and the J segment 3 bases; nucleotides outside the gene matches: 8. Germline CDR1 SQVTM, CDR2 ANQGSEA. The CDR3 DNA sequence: TGCAGCGTTGTTCTAGGGGACAGGGGACACTATGGCTACACCTTC. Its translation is CSVVLGDRGHYGYTF.

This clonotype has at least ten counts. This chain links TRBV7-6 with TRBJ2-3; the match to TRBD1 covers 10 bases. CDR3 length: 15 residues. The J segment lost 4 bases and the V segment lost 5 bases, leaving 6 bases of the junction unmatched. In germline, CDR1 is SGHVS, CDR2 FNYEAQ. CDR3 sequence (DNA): TGTGCCAGCAGCCCGAGACAGGGGGCCGCAGATACGCAGTATTTT. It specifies CASSPRQGAADTQYF.

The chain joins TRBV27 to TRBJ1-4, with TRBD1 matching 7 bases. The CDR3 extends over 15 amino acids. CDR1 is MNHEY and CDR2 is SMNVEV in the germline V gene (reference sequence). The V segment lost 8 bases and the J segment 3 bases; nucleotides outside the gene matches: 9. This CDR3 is CASQIPTGPNEKLFF. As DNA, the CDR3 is TGTGCCAGCCAAATTCCGACAGGGCCTAATGAAAAACTGTTTTTT.